The source of this T cell receptor (beta chain) is a study of CD8 T cells in Susac syndrome. Random hexamers were used to reverse transcribe the RNA input (about 0.5 to 1 ug). A multiplex approach, immunoSEQ multiplex PCR, amplified TCR beta CDR3 across 54 Vbeta and 13 Jbeta. From the immunoSEQ multiplex PCR reads, TCRdb called clonotypes with MiXCR, one entry per CDR3 protein. The table records 180,000 or so distinct CDR3 sequences, about 93% of them present only once. CDR3 length equals 11 residues. Germline-derived CDR1 and CDR2 are MNHNY and SVGAGI (reference sequence). This rearrangement joins TRBV6-6 to TRBJ2-3; the match to TRBD2 covers 7 bases. Input material: CD4+ T cells from PBMCs. This receptor was identified in a human donor in good health. CDR3: CAMGGTDTQYF. CDR3 nucleotide sequence: TGTGCGATGGGAGGGACAGATACGCAGTATTTT.